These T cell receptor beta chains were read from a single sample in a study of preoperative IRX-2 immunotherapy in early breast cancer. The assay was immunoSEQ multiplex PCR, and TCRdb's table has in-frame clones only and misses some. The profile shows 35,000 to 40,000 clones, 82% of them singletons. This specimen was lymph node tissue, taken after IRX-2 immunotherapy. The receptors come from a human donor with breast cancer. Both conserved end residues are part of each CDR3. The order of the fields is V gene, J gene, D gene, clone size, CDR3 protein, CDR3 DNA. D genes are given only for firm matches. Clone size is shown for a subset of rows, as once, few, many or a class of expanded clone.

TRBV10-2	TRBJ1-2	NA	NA	CASSESVGHLNYGYTF	TGCGCCAGCAGTGAGTCGGTGGGACACCTTAACTATGGCTACACCTTC
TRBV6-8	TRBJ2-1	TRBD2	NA	CASSVRLAGGSEQFF	TGTGCCAGCAGTGTCCGTCTAGCGGGGGGGTCTGAGCAGTTCTTC
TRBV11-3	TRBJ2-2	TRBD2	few	CASGSGGAAGELFF	TGTGCCAGCGGGAGCGGGGGGGCGGCTGGGGAGCTGTTTTTT
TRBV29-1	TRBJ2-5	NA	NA	CSVGASQETQYF	TGCAGCGTGGGGGCCAGTCAAGAGACCCAGTACTTC
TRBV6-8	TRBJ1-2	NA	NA	CASSSGILYGYTF	TGTGCCAGCAGTTCCGGGATCCTTTATGGCTACACCTTC
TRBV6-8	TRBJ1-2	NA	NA	CASSYSWESELNGYTF	TGTGCCAGCAGTTACTCCTGGGAGTCAGAATTGAATGGCTACACCTTC
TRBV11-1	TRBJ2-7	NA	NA	CASSLVASQPFEQYF	TGTGCCAGCAGCTTAGTGGCATCCCAGCCCTTCGAGCAGTACTTC
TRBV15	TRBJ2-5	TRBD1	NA	CATSRPGQGPLETQYF	TGTGCCACCAGCAGACCTGGACAGGGACCCCTTGAGACCCAGTACTTC
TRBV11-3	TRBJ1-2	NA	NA	CASSLEPENYGYTF	TGTGCCAGCAGCTTAGAACCTGAAAACTATGGCTACACCTTC
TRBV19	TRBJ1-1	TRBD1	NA	CASMAVPTGDTEAFF	TGTGCCAGTATGGCAGTTCCCACAGGGGACACTGAAGCTTTCTTT
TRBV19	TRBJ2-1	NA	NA	CATRRADEQFF	TGTGCCACTAGGAGGGCGGACGAGCAGTTCTTC
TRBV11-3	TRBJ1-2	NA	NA	CASSLSGAGNYGYTF	TGTGCCAGCAGCTTATCAGGGGCGGGGAACTATGGCTACACCTTC
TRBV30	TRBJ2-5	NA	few	CAWSVNQETQYF	TGTGCCTGGAGTGTTAACCAAGAGACCCAGTACTTC
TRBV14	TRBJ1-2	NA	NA	CASSQEPRYSDVYYGYTF	TGTGCCAGCAGCCAAGAGCCCCGTTACTCGGACGTATACTATGGCTACACCTTC
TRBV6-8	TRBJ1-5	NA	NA	CASSYFGGQGDQPQHF	TGTGCCAGCAGTTATTTTGGGGGGCAGGGTGATCAGCCCCAGCATTTT
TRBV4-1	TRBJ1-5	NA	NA	CASSPAASQGQPQHF	TGCGCCAGCAGCCCTGCGGCGTCCCAGGGTCAGCCCCAGCATTTT
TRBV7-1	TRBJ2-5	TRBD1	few	CASSRDRGETQYF	TGTGCCAGCAGCAGGGACAGGGGCGAGACCCAGTACTTC
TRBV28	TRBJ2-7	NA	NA	CASSAVGGRSNKYEQYF	TGTGCCAGCAGTGCGGTGGGGGGTCGAAGTAATAAATACGAGCAGTACTTC
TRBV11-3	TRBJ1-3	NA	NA	CASKYTADSGNTIYF	TGTGCCAGCAAGTATACAGCAGACTCTGGAAACACCATATATTTT
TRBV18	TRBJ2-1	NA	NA	CASSPSSLRDYNEQFF	TGTGCCAGCTCACCGAGCTCCCTGAGGGACTACAATGAGCAGTTCTTC
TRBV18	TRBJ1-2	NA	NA	CASSPRTAEYYGYTF	TGTGCCAGCTCACCGAGGACAGCGGAATACTATGGCTACACCTTC
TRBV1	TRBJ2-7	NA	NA	CASSQLTGGFHEQYF	TGCGCCAGCAGCCAACTGACAGGGGGCTTCCACGAGCAGTACTTC
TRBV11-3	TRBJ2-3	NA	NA	CASSSGGSTDTQYF	TGTGCCAGCAGCTCAGGGGGGAGCACAGATACGCAGTATTTT
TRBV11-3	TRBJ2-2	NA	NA	CASSPAARGPGELFF	TGTGCCAGCAGCCCCGCGGCCAGGGGTCCTGGGGAGCTGTTTTTT
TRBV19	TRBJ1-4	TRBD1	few	CASTTTGYNEKLFF	TGTGCCAGTACCACGACAGGGTATAATGAAAAACTGTTTTTT
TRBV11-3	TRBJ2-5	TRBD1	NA	CASSLRGGGGIETQYF	TGTGCCAGCAGCTTAAGAGGGGGCGGAGGTATAGAGACCCAGTACTTC
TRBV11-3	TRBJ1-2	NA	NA	CASSLGGINYGYTF	TGTGCCAGCAGCTTGGGGGGGATTAACTATGGCTACACCTTC
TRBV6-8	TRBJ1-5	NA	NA	CASSYSGAGSNQPQHF	TGTGCCAGCAGTTACTCCGGGGCAGGGAGCAATCAGCCCCAGCATTTT
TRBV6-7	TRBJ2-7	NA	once	CASSYLGRKYF	TGTGCCAGCAGTTACCTCGGGAGAAAGTACTTC
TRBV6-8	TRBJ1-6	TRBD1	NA	CASTYTGGNSPLHF	TGTGCCAGCACCTATACAGGGGGTAATTCACCCCTCCACTTT
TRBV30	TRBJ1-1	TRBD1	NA	CARDIGTGSYTEAFF	TGTGCCAGAGACATCGGGACAGGGAGTTACACTGAAGCTTTCTTT
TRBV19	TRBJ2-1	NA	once	CASSPVAGSYNEQFF	TGTGCCAGTAGTCCCGTGGCGGGGTCATACAATGAGCAGTTCTTC
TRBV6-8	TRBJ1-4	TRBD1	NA	CASSYSRQGFGEKLFF	TGTGCCAGCAGTTACTCCAGACAGGGTTTTGGTGAAAAACTGTTTTTT
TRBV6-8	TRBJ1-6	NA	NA	CASRGGVQGSSYNSPLHF	TGTGCCAGCAGGGGCGGGGTACAGGGCTCGTCCTATAATTCACCCCTCCACTTT
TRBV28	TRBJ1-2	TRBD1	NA	CASRTPGQGNYGYTF	TGTGCCAGCAGGACACCGGGACAGGGGAACTATGGCTACACCTTC
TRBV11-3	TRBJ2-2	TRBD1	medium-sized	CASRRQGNTGELFF	TGTGCCAGCAGAAGACAGGGAAACACCGGGGAGCTGTTTTTT
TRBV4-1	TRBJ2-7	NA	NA	CASSPVQGYEQYF	TGCGCCAGCAGCCCGGTACAGGGCTACGAGCAGTACTTC
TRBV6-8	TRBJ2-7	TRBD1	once	CASSEGQGSYEQYF	TGTGCCAGCAGTGAGGGACAGGGATCCTACGAGCAGTACTTC
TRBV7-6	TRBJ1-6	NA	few	CASSLEWVGGPVQTERNSPLHF	TGTGCCAGCAGCTTAGAATGGGTTGGGGGGCCAGTACAAACTGAGCGTAATTCACCCCTCCACTTT
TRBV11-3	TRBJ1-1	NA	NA	CASSRATGWGNTEAFF	TGTGCCAGCAGCCGCGCAACAGGATGGGGTAACACTGAAGCTTTCTTT
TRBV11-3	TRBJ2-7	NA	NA	CASSLDWASYEQYF	TGTGCCAGCAGCTTAGATTGGGCTTCATACGAGCAGTACTTC
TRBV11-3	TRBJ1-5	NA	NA	CASSFRGRSDQPQHF	TGTGCCAGCAGCTTTCGGGGGCGCTCGGATCAGCCCCAGCATTTT
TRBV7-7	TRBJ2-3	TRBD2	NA	CASSLSGGTQRYTDTQYF	TGTGCTAGCAGCCTTAGCGGGGGGACCCAGAGATACACAGATACGCAGTATTTT
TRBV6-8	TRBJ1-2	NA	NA	CASFEGEGLGVSGYTF	TGTGCCAGCTTCGAGGGGGAAGGGCTTGGCGTATCTGGCTACACCTTC
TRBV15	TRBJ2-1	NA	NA	CATSRDKRWGEQFF	TGTGCCACCAGCAGAGATAAAAGATGGGGTGAGCAGTTCTTC
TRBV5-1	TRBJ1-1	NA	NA	CASSLGSRGRFTEAFF	TGCGCCAGCAGCTTGGGGTCCAGGGGTCGATTCACTGAAGCTTTCTTT